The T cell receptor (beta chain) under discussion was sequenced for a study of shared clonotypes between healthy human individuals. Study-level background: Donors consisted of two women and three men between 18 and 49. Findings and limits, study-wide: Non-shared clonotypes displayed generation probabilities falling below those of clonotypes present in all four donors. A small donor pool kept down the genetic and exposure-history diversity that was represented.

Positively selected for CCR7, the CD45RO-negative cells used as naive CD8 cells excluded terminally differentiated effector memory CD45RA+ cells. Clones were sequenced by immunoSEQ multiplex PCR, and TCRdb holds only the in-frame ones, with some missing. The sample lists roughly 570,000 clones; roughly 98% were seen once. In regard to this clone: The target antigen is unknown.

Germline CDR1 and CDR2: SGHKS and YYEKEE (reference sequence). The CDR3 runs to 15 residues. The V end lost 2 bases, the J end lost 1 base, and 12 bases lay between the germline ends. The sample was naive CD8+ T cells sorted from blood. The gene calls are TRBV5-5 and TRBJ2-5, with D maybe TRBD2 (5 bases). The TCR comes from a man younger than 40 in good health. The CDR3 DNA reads TGTGCCAGCAGCTTAATAAGTGGGAGCCAAGAGACCCAGTACTTC. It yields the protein CASSLISGSQETQYF.